This TCR beta chain was sequenced for a study of early T cells in non-severe SARS-CoV-2 infection. Overall study: Unpaired chains resulted from sequencing bulk RNA of unsorted whole blood.

V lost 10 bases to trimming and J lost 7 bases, with 17 bases between them. The CDR3 is made up of 13 amino acids. Germline V gene sequence: CDR1 MDHEN, CDR2 SYDVKM. Broader study findings: VDJdb matching favored anti-spike CD8 responses, missing private and CD4 specificities.

Comments on this clonotype: Its target is unknown.

Individually, cDNA molecules had unique molecular identifiers attached to them. TCRdb itself ran the 5' RACE reads through MiXCR, one entry per CDR3 protein. Among around 70,000 distinct CDR3 sequences listed, 12% were seen once. This receptor was identified in an adult who was a healthcare worker with PCR-confirmed SARS-CoV-2 infection or an uninfected control (not recorded which). What was sequenced was whole blood. This chain uses TRBV28 with TRBJ2-1; D unclear. The chain's CDR3 is CATYLGVLNEQFF. In DNA, the CDR3 is TGTGCCACCTACCTTGGGGTTCTGAATGAGCAGTTCTTC.